In this sample, the clone carrying this T cell receptor beta chain turned up a few times. The antigen remains unidentified. TCRdb processed the RACE reads anew with MiXCR; each CDR3 protein has one entry. The sample lists approximately 52,000 distinct CDR3 sequences; approximately 11% were seen once. The CDR3 is 13 residues long. The ends were cut back, 5 bases at V and 1 base at J, with 8 bases in the middle. Germline CDR1 and CDR2: KGHSH and LQKENI. The time point was: patch test 1, 2 weeks after DPC sensitization. Treatment in this sample: therapeutic diphenylcyclopropenone sensitization with weekly scalp DPC. Whole blood that had not been fractionated was the source of extracted total RNA. This specimen belongs to a study of human T cells and chemical hapten exposure. Overall study: Throughout the approximately 25-week study, diphenylcyclopropenone was applied weekly to the patients' scalps. Notes on the study in general: Expanded TCRs showed more large CDR3 clusters than pre-sensitization or healthy control sets.

This TCR was recovered from a middle-aged woman with alopecia areata. Some clones in this sample may be carry-over from other donors' samples. The V call is TRBV18, the J call TRBJ1-1; D gene unclear. Sequenced material: whole blood, taken in connection with sensitization to the hapten diphenylcyclopropenone (DPC). The CDR3 sequence is CASSGRENTEAFF. CDR3 DNA sequence: TGTGCCAGCTCAGGGAGGGAGAACACTGAAGCTTTCTTT.